The present TCR beta chain was sequenced within a study of T cells in narcolepsy. Sequencing used immunoSEQ multiplex PCR; TCRdb keeps in-frame clones, though not all of them. The sample gives approximately 31,000 clones, just under 80% of which show up once; about 1.3% is in the top ten. Study outcomes and limitations: Healthy controls reportedly lacked the autoreactive clonotypes serially found in patients' blood.

The germline CDR1 and CDR2 sequences are LNHDA and SQIVND (reference sequence). V dropped 6 bases and J dropped 5 bases, with 16 bases sitting between them. The CDR3 length is 14 residues. Points on this clone: Its antigen is undetermined.

The rearrangement joins TRBV19 to TRBJ2-5; D is perhaps TRBD1 (5 bases). The sample taken for sequencing was CD45RA- memory CD4+ T cells from PBMCs. The TCR was taken from a human donor with narcolepsy. The CDR3 DNA follows: TGTGCCAGTAGCCCGACCCTACCAGGGGAGACCCAGTACTTC. It translates to CASSPTLPGETQYF. The variable domain in full, with the rest retrieved from reference TRBV19 and TRBJ2-5, is DGGITQSPKYLFRKEGQNVTLSCEQNLNHDAMYWYRQDPGQGLRLIYYSQIVNDFQKGDIAEGYSVSREKKESFPLTVTSAQKNPTAFYLCASSPTLPGETQYFGPGTRLLVL.